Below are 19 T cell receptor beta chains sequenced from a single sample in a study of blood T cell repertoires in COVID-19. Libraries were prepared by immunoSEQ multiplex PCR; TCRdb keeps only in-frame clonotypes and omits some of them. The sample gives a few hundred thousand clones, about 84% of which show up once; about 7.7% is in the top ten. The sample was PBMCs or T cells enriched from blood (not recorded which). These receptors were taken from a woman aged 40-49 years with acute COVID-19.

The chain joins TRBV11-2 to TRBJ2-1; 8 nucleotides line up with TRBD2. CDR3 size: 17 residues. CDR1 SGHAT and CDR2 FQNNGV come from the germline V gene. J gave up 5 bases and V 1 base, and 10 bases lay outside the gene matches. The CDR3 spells CASSLARREGRNNEQFF. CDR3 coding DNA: TGTGCCAGCAGCTTAGCACGACGGGAGGGCCGCAACAATGAGCAGTTCTTC.

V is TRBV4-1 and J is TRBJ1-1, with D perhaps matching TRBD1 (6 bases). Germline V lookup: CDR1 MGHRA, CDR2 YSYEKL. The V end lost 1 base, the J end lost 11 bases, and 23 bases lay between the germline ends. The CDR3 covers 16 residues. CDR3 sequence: CASSQARGPGQSKAFF. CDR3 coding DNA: TGCGCCAGCAGCCAAGCTCGCGGCCCGGGACAATCGAAGGCTTTCTTT.

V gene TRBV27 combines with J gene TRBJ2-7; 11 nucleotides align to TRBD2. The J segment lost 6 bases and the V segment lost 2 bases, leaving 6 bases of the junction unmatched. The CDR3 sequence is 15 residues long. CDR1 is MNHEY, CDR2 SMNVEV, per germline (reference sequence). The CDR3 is CASSLTSGSGGEQYF. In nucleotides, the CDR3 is TGTGCCAGCAGTTTAACTAGCGGGAGTGGGGGCGAGCAGTACTTC.

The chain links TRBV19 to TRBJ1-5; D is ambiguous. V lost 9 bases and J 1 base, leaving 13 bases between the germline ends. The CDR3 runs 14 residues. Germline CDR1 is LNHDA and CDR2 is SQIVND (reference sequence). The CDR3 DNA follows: TGTGCCAGCACCCACCAGGTGAGCAATCAGCCCCAGCATTTT. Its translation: CASTHQVSNQPQHF. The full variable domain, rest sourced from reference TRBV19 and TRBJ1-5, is DGGITQSPKYLFRKEGQNVTLSCEQNLNHDAMYWYRQDPGQGLRLIYYSQIVNDFQKGDIAEGYSVSREKKESFPLTVTSAQKNPTAFYLCASTHQVSNQPQHFGDGTRLSIL.

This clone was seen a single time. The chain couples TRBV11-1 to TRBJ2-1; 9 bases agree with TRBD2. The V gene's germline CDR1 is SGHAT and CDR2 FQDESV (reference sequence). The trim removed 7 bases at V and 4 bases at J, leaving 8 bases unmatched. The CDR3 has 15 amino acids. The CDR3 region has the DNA TGTGCCAGCACTCTGTCAGCGGGGGGATACAATGAGCAGTTCTTC. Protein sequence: CASTLSAGGYNEQFF. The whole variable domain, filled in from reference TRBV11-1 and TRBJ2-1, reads EAEVAQSPRYKITEKSQAVAFWCDPISGHATLYWYRQILGQGPELLVQFQDESVVDDSQLPKDRFSAERLKGVDSTLKIQPAELGDSAMYLCASTLSAGGYNEQFFGPGTRLTVL.

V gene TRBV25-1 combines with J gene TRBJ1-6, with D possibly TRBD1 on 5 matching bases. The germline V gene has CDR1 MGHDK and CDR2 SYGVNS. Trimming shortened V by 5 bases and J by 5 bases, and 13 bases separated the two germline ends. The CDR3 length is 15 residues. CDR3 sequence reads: CASSPGKGNNSPLHF. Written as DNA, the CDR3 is TGTGCCAGCAGTCCAGGGAAAGGGAATAATTCACCCCTCCACTTT.

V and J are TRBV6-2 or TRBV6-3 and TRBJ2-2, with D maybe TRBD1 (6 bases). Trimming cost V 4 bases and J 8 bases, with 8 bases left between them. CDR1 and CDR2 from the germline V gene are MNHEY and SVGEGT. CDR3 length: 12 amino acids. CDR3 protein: CASSSDRGELFF. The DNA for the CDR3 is TGTGCCAGCAGTTCAGACAGGGGGGAGCTGTTTTTT.

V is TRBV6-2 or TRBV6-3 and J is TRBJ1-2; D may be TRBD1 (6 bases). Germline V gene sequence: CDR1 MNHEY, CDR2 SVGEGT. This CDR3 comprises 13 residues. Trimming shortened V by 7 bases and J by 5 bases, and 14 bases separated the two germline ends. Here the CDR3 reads CASTPDRRYGYTF. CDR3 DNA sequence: TGTGCCAGCACCCCTGACAGGAGGTATGGCTACACCTTC.

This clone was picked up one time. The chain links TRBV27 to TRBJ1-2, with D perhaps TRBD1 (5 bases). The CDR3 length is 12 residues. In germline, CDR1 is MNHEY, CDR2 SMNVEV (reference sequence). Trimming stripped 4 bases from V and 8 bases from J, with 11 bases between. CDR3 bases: TGTGCCAGCAGTTCGCAGGGTTTCGGCTACACCTTC. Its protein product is CASSSQGFGYTF.

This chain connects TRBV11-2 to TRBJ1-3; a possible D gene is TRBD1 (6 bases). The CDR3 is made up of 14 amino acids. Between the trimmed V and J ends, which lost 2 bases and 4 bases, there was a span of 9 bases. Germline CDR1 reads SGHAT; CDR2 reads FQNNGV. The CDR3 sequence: CASSLNRAGNTIYF. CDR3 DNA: TGTGCCAGCAGCTTAAACAGGGCCGGAAACACCATATATTTT.

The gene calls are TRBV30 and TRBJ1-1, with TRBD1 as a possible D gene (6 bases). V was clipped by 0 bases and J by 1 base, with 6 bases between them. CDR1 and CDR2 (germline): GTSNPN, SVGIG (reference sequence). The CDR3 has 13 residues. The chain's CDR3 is CAWSVGANTEAFF. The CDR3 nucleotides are TGTGCCTGGAGTGTGGGGGCGAACACTGAAGCTTTCTTT.

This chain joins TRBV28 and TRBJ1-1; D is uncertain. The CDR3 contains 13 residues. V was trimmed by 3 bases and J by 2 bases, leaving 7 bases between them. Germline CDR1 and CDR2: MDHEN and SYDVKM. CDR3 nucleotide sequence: TGTGCCAGCAGTTTTTCAGGTAACACTGAAGCTTTCTTT. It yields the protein CASSFSGNTEAFF.

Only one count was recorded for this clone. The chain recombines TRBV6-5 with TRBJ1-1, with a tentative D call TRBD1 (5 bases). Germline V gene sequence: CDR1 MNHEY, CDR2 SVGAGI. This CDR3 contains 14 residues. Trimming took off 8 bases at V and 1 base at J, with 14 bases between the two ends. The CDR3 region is CASGLSTANTEAFF. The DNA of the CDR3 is TGTGCCAGCGGACTATCGACAGCGAACACTGAAGCTTTCTTT.

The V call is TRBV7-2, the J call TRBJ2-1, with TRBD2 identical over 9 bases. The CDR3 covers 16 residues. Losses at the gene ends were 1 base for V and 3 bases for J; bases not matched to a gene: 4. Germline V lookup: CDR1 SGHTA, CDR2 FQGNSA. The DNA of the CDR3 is TGTGCCAGCAGCTTAGGCGGGGGGGCGTTCTACAATGAGCAGTTCTTC. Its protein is CASSLGGGAFYNEQFF.

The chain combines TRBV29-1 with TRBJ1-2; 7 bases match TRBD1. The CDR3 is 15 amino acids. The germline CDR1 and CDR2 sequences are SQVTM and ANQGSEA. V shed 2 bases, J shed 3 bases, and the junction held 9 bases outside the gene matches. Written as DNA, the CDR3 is TGCAGCGTTGAAATGACAGGGTACCCCGACTATGGCTACACCTTC. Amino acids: CSVEMTGYPDYGYTF.

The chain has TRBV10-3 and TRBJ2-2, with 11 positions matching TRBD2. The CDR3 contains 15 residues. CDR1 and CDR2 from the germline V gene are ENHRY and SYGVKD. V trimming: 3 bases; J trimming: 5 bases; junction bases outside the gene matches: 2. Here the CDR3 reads CAISDLAGGTGELFF. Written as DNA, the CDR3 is TGTGCCATCAGTGATCTAGCGGGAGGAACCGGGGAGCTGTTTTTT.

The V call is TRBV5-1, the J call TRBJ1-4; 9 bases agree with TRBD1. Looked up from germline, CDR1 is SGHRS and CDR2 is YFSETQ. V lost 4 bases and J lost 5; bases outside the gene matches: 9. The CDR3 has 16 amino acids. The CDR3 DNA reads TGCGCCAGCAGCATTACAGGGGGCACGGAGAATGAAAAACTGTTTTTT. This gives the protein CASSITGGTENEKLFF.

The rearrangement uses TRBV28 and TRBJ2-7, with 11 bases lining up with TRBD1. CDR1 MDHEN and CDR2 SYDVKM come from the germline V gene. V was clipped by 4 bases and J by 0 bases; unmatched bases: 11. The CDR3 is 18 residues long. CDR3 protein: CASSSVGQGARTSYEQYF. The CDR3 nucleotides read TGTGCCAGCAGTTCAGTTGGACAGGGGGCTAGGACCTCCTACGAGCAGTACTTC.

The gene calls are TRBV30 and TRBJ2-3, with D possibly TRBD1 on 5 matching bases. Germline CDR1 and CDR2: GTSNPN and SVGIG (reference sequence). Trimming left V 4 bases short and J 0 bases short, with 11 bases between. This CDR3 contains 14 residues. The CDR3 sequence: CAWTVWGSTDTQYF. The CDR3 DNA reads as TGTGCCTGGACCGTTTGGGGCAGCACAGATACGCAGTATTTT.